This TCR beta chain was captured in a study of T cell responses to AZD1222 COVID-19 vaccine. Study conclusions and caveats: No day 14 peak samples; only post-peak repertoires were characterized. Seropositive status at baseline applied to only 6 or 7 AZD1222 recipients. Clonal diversity may have been underestimated, and the donors were mostly white British, with more females than males.

Turning to this clone: Antigen unknown.

Sequencing was performed with immunoSEQ multiplex PCR; in TCRdb, only in-frame clones are kept and a portion is missing. The sample shows roughly 180,000 clones, about 89% of them seen only once. The CDR3 contains 13 residues. Germline V lookup: CDR1 GTSNPN, CDR2 SVGIG (reference sequence). V dropped 2 bases and J dropped 4 bases, with 11 bases sitting between them. This rearrangement joins TRBV30 to TRBJ1-2, with D possibly TRBD1 on 5 matching bases. This sequence originates from an adult in good health. Specimen: peripheral blood, collected on day 0 of AZD1222 vaccination. The CDR3 loop reads CAWSKGLRYGYTF. The CDR3, as DNA: TGTGCCTGGAGTAAGGGACTTCGCTATGGCTACACCTTC.